This T cell receptor (beta chain) was retrieved from a study of response to subunit inactivated influenza vaccine. A single record per CDR3 protein comes from TCRdb applying MiXCR to the RT-PCR reads. This sample has hundreds of thousands of distinct CDR3 sequences, with around 14% found just once. The CDR3 totals 15 residues. From germline, CDR1 is SGHTA and CDR2 FQGNSA. With V trimmed by 8 bases and J by 8 bases, 14 bases remained unmatched. There are a few counts of this clonotype. What it recognizes is unknown. Study-wide points: The authors suggested that few new T cells are recruited per seasonal influenza vaccination.

The source material was PBMCs from blood, sampled approximately 13 days after vaccination. V gene TRBV7-2 combines with J gene TRBJ2-1; 8 positions match TRBD2. The clonotype was recovered from a man aged 45-65 years who received an inactivated influenza vaccine. CDR3 coding DNA: TGTGCCAGCCGAGGGGGGACTAGAGATATCCATGAGCAGTTCTTC. This translates into CASRGGTRDIHEQFF.